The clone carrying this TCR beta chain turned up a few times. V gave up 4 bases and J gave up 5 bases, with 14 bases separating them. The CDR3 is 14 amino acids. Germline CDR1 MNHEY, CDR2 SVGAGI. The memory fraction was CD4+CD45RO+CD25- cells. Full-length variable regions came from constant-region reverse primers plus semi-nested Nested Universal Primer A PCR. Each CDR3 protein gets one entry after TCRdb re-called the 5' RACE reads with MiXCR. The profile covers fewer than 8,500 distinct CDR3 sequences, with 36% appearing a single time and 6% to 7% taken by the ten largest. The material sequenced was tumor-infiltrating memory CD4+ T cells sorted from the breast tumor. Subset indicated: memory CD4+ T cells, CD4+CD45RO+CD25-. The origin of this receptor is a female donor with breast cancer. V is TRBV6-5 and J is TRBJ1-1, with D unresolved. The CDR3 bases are TGTGCCAGCAGTTCGTCCCGGGGAGGGACTGAAGCTTTCTTT. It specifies CASSSSRGGTEAFF.